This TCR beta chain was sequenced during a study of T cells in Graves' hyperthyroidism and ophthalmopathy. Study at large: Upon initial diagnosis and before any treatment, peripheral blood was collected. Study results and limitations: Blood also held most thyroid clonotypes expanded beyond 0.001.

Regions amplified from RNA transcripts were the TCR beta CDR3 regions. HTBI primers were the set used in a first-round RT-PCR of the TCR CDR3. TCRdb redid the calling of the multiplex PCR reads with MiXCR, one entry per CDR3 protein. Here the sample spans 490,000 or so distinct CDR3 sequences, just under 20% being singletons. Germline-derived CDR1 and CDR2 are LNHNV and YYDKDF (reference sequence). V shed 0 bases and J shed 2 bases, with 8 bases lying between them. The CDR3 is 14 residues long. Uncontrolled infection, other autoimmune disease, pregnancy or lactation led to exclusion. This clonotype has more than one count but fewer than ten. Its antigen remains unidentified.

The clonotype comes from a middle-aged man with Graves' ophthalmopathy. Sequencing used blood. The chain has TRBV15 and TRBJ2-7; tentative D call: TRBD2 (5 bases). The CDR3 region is CATSRDPGTYEQYF. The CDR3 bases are TGTGCCACCAGCAGAGATCCCGGGACCTACGAGCAGTACTTC. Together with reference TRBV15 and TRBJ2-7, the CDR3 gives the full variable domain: DAMVIQNPRYQVTQFGKPVTLSCSQTLNHNVMYWYQQKSSQAPKLLFHYYDKDFNNEADTPDNFQSRRPNTSFCFLDIRSPGLGDTAMYLCATSRDPGTYEQYFGPGTRLTVT.